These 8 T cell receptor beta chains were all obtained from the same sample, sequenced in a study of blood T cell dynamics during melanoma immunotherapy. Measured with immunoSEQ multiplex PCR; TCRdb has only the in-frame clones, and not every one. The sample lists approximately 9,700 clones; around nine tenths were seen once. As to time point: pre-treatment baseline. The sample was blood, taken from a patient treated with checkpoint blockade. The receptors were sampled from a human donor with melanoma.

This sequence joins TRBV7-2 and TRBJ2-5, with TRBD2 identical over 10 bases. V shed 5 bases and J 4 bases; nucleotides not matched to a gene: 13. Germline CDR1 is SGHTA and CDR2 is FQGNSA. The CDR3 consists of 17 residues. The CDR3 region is CASSRGSLAGVIETQYF. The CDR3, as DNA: TGTGCCAGCAGCCGGGGGTCCCTAGCGGGAGTTATAGAGACCCAGTACTTC. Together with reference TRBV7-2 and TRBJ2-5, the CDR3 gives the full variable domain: GAGVSQSPSNKVTEKGKDVELRCDPISGHTALYWYRQSLGQGLEFLIYFQGNSAPDKSGLPSDRFSAERTGGSVSTLTIQRTQQEDSAVYLCASSRGSLAGVIETQYFGPGTRLLVL.

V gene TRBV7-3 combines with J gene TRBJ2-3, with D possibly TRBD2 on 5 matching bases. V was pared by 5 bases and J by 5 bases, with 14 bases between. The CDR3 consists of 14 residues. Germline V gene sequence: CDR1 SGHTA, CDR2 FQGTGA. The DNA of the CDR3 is TGTGCCAGCAGCACTGGACTCGAGGGAGATACGCAGTATTTT. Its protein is CASSTGLEGDTQYF.

This CDR3 reads CATSYLPGRVHEQYF. The CDR3 coding sequence is TGTGCCACCTCCTACCTTCCGGGCAGGGTCCACGAGCAGTACTTC. The chain carries TRBV27 and TRBJ2-7, with D tentatively TRBD1 (5 bases). Germline CDR1 and CDR2: MNHEY and SMNVEV (reference sequence). The CDR3 sequence is 15 residues long. V gave up 10 bases and J gave up 5 bases, with 24 bases separating them.

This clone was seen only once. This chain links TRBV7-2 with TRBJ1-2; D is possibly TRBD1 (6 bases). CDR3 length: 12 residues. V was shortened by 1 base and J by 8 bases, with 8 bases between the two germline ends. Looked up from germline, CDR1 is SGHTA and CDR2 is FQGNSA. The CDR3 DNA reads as TGTGCCAGCAGCTTAGACAGGGTCGGCTACACCTTC. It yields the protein CASSLDRVGYTF.

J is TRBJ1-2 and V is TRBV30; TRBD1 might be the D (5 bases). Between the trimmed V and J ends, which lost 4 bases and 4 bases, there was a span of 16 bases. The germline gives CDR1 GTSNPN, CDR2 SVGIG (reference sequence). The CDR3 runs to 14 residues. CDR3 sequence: CAWTGGGALYGYTF. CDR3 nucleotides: TGTGCCTGGACCGGGGGGGGTGCCCTCTATGGCTACACCTTC.

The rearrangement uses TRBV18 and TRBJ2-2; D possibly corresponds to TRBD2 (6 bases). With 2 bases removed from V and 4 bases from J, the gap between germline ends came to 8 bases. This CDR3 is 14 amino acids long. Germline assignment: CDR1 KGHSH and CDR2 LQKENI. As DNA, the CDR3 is TGTGCCAGCTCACCAGAGCGGGCCACCGGGGAGCTGTTTTTT. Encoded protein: CASSPERATGELFF.

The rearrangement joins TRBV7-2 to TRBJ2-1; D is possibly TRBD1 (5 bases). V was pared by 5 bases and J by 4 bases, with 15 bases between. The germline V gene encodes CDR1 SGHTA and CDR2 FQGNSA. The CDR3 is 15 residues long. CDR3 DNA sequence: TGTGCCAGCAGCCGGACATGGCAGCCTTACAATGAGCAGTTCTTC. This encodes CASSRTWQPYNEQFF.

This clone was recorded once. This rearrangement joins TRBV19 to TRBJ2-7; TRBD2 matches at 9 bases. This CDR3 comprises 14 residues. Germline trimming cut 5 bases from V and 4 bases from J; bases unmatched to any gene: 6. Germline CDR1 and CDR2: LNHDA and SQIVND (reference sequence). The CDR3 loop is CASSFSGSVYEQYF. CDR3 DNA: TGTGCCAGTAGTTTTAGCGGGAGCGTATACGAGCAGTACTTC.